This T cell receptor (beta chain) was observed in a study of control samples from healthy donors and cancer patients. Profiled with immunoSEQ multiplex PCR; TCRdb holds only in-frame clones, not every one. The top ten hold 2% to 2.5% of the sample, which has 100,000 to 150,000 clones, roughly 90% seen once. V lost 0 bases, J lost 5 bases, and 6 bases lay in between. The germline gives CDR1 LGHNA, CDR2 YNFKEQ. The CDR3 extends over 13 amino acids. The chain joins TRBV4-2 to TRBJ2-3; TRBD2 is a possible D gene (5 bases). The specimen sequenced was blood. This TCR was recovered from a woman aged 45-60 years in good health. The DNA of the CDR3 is TGTGCCAGCAGCCAAGATGAGGGAGATACGCAGTATTTT. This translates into CASSQDEGDTQYF.